A single sample is the source of the 5 T cell receptor beta chains below, sequenced in a study of blood T cell repertoires in COVID-19 (dated by TCRdb to the early 2020s). Receptors were amplified or captured by the immunoSEQ multiplex PCR assay. TCRdb limited this immuneACCESS table to in-frame rearrangements with V and J called. A share of clones is missing; checked studies link under half to unresolved V genes, and the rest is unexplained. Recorded for this sample are approximately 240,000 clones; about nine tenths of them occurred a single time. The ten most abundant clones make up about 6% of the sample. The sample was PBMCs or T cells enriched from blood (not recorded which). Receptor source: a woman in her twenties or thirties with acute COVID-19.

This sequence joins TRBV12-3 or TRBV12-4 and TRBJ1-5; 8 nucleotides match TRBD1. V shed 6 bases, J shed 2 bases, and the junction held 0 bases outside the gene matches. This CDR3 is built from 13 residues. The chain's CDR3 is CASRGQGNQPQHF. The CDR3 nucleotides are TGTGCCAGCAGGGGACAGGGCAATCAGCCCCAGCATTTT.

This sequence joins TRBV19 and TRBJ2-3; 12 nucleotides agree with TRBD2. V lost 1 base and J lost 6; bases outside the gene matches: 8. The CDR3 consists of 17 residues. Germline CDR1 reads LNHDA; CDR2 reads SQIVND (reference sequence). DNA of the CDR3: TGTGCCAGTAGTATAGGCTTGACTAGCGGGGGCGGGGATACGCAGTATTTT. This codes for CASSIGLTSGGGDTQYF. The full variable domain, its missing parts supplied by reference TRBV19 and TRBJ2-3, is DGGITQSPKYLFRKEGQNVTLSCEQNLNHDAMYWYRQDPGQGLRLIYYSQIVNDFQKGDIAEGYSVSREKKESFPLTVTSAQKNPTAFYLCASSIGLTSGGGDTQYFGPGTRLTVL.

The chain links TRBV6-2 or TRBV6-3 to TRBJ1-5; maybe TRBD1 (6 bases). Trimming took 0 bases from V and 3 from J, leaving 9 bases between them. This CDR3 region has 15 residues. Germline V gene lookup returns CDR1 MNHEY and CDR2 SVGEGT. The CDR3: CASSYSGQYNQPQHF. As DNA, the CDR3 is TGTGCCAGCAGTTACTCAGGACAGTACAATCAGCCCCAGCATTTT.

V gene TRBV5-1 combines with J gene TRBJ2-7; no definite D call. Germline loops: CDR1 SGHRS, CDR2 YFSETQ. V was trimmed by 4 bases and J by 2 bases, leaving 13 bases between them. This CDR3 region has 14 residues. DNA for the CDR3: TGCGCCAGCAGCGGGCTGACACCAACCTACGAGCAGTACTTC. As protein: CASSGLTPTYEQYF.

The chain couples TRBV7-2 to TRBJ1-5, with a possible D match to TRBD1 (6 bases). Per germline, CDR1 SGHTA and CDR2 FQGNSA. Trimming removed 6 bases at V and 1 base at J, with 10 bases between. CDR3 length: 14 amino acids. The CDR3 sequence is CASSSGQSNQPQHF. The CDR3 DNA reads TGTGCCAGCAGTTCGGGACAAAGCAATCAGCCCCAGCATTTT.